These 16 T cell receptor beta chains share one sample of origin, sequenced in a study of T-cell reconstitution after alpha-beta-depleted transplantation in children. Preparing the TCRbeta library involved the use of unique molecular identifiers. TCRdb recomputed calls from the PCR reads with MiXCR, one row per CDR3 protein. Of fewer than 550,000 distinct CDR3 sequences detected, over 9.5% appear once; the ten largest clones hold just over 2%. The source material was PBMCs, sampled before TCRalphabeta/CD19-depleted stem cell transplant. The receptors stem from a child aged 2 to 10 with inherited bone marrow failure, due to receive a stem cell transplant.

This clonotype was counted ten times or more. V and J are TRBV7-8 and TRBJ2-1; D is unresolved. Germline assignment: CDR1 SGHVS and CDR2 FQNEAQ. The CDR3 spans 14 residues. V lost 3 bases, J lost 4 bases, and 10 bases lay in between. CDR3 residues: CASSLRPPYNEQFF. CDR3 DNA sequence: TGTGCCAGCAGCTTGAGACCGCCGTACAATGAGCAGTTCTTC.

This clonotype was seen more than once but under ten times. This chain links TRBV11-3 with TRBJ2-3, with D uncertain. The CDR3 extends over 14 amino acids. V lost 3 bases and J 2 bases, leaving 9 bases between the germline ends. Germline CDR1 SGHNT, CDR2 YENEEA. CDR3 nucleotide sequence: TGTGCCAGCAGCTTCGGACCTAACACAGATACGCAGTATTTT. It is translated as CASSFGPNTDTQYF. The entire variable domain, with the rest obtained from reference TRBV11-3 and TRBJ2-3, is as follows: EAGVVQSPRYKIIEKKQPVAFWCNPISGHNTLYWYLQNLGQGPELLIRYENEEAVDDSQLPKDRFSAERLKGVDSTLKIQPAELGDSAVYLCASSFGPNTDTQYFGPGTRLTVL.

This clonotype was found a few times. The V gene is TRBV12-3 or TRBV12-4, the J gene TRBJ2-5, with 7 bases fitting TRBD1. CDR3 length: 15 residues. Losses at the gene ends were 5 bases for V and 1 base for J; bases not matched to a gene: 7. The CDR3: CASSRSWDSQETQYF. CDR3 sequence (DNA): TGTGCCAGCAGTCGCTCATGGGACAGCCAAGAGACCCAGTACTTC.

The chain recombines TRBV7-9 with TRBJ2-2; 11 bases are shared with TRBD2. J lost 3 bases, V lost 6 bases, and 9 bases had no gene match. The CDR3 has 17 residues. Germline CDR1 and CDR2: SEHNR and FQNEAQ (reference sequence). CDR3 in amino acids: CASSRYSGRDYTGELFF. CDR3 bases: TGTGCCAGCAGTCGCTATAGCGGGAGGGATTACACCGGGGAGCTGTTTTTT.

This clonotype was counted ten times or more. The chain has TRBV29-1 and TRBJ2-7, with 11 bases lining up with TRBD2. The CDR3 loop spans 13 amino acids. Germline loops: CDR1 SQVTM, CDR2 ANQGSEA. J was trimmed by 4 bases and V by 5 bases; bases with no gene match: 4. In DNA form, the CDR3 reads TGCAGCGTTATGACTAGCGGGGTTTACGAGCAGTACTTC. Amino acid sequence: CSVMTSGVYEQYF.

To note about this clonotype: A clone one base away is much larger, so this may be a read error. This sequence joins TRBV7-6 and TRBJ2-3, with TRBD1 identical over 8 bases. The CDR3 sequence is 16 residues long. With 3 bases clipped from V and 4 bases from J, the junction kept 9 bases outside the gene matches. The germline CDR1 and CDR2 sequences are SGHVS and FNYEAQ. CDR3 loop: CASSFIQGEWADTQYF. The CDR3 nucleotides read TGTGCCAGCAGCTTCATACAGGGGGAGTGGGCAGATACGCAGTATTTT. Full variable domain (outside the CDR3, taken from reference TRBV7-6 and TRBJ2-3): GAGVSQSPRYKVTKRGQDVALRCDPISGHVSLYWYRQALGQGPEFLTYFNYEAQQDKSGLPNDRFSAERPEGSISTLTIQRTEQRDSAMYRCASSFIQGEWADTQYFGPGTRLTVL.

At least ten counts were recorded for this clonotype. The chain combines TRBV29-1 with TRBJ2-2, with D possibly being TRBD2 (6 bases). Germline V CDR1 and CDR2: SQVTM, ANQGSEA. The CDR3 runs 15 residues. Trimming removed 5 bases from V and 1 base from J, with 14 bases in between. CDR3 region: CSVRVAVRNTGELFF. The CDR3 nucleotides read TGCAGCGTTCGGGTAGCGGTGAGGAACACCGGGGAGCTGTTTTTT.

This clonotype was picked up many times. The J gene is TRBJ1-2, the V gene TRBV12-3 or TRBV12-4, with 8 bases matching TRBD1. The CDR3 extends over 13 amino acids. V trimming: 7 bases; J trimming: 4 bases; junction bases outside the gene matches: 5. In DNA, the CDR3 is TGTGCCAGCAATATGGACAGGGCCTATGGCTACACCTTC. Translating it yields CASNMDRAYGYTF.

This clonotype was observed many times. The V and J genes are TRBV29-1 and TRBJ2-1, with 9 bases aligning to TRBD2. Germline trimming cut 5 bases from V and 0 bases from J; bases unmatched to any gene: 2. The CDR3 is made up of 14 amino acids. Germline CDR1 is SQVTM and CDR2 is ANQGSEA. The CDR3 spells CSVLSGSSYNEQFF. In DNA form, the CDR3 reads TGCAGCGTTCTTAGCGGGAGCTCCTACAATGAGCAGTTCTTC.

This clonotype appeared many times. The chain recombines TRBV20-1 with TRBJ2-3, with a tentative D call TRBD2 (6 bases). The CDR3 is 14 amino acids. V shed 1 base and J shed 2 bases, with 10 bases lying between them. Looked up from germline, CDR1 is DFQATT and CDR2 is SNEGSKA (reference sequence). CDR3 residues: CSARGLVPTDTQYF. CDR3 DNA sequence: TGCAGTGCTAGAGGACTAGTACCCACAGATACGCAGTATTTT.

This clonotype was seen many times. V usage is TRBV24-1 and J usage is TRBJ2-7; 7 nucleotides align to TRBD2. Trimming took 7 bases from V and 3 from J; bases not matched to a gene: 11. CDR3 size: 15 residues. CDR1 and CDR2 from the germline V gene are KGHDR and SFDVKD. CDR3 in amino acids: CATRKLADPNYEQYF. The CDR3 nucleotides read TGTGCCACCAGAAAGCTAGCGGATCCCAACTACGAGCAGTACTTC.

Many counts were recorded for this clonotype. This sequence joins TRBV9 and TRBJ2-3, with TRBD2 matching 10 bases. Trimming at V came to 3 bases and at J to 4 bases, leaving 11 bases not matched to a gene. This CDR3 spans 17 amino acids. Germline CDR1 reads SGDLS; CDR2 reads YYNGEE. The CDR3 coding sequence is TGTGCCAGCAGCGCCGCAACTAGCGGGAATCTCGCAGATACGCAGTATTTT. Encoded protein: CASSAATSGNLADTQYF.

At least ten counts were recorded for this clonotype. The chain uses TRBV27 and TRBJ2-1, with 11 bases matching TRBD2. This CDR3 has 15 residues. Germline V gene lookup returns CDR1 MNHEY and CDR2 SMNVEV (reference sequence). With V trimmed by 5 bases and J by 6 bases, 6 bases remained unmatched. The chain's CDR3 is CASSLVAGGSNEQFF. CDR3 nucleotide sequence: TGTGCCAGCAGTCTAGTAGCGGGAGGGTCCAATGAGCAGTTCTTC.

The sample holds many counts of this clonotype. J is TRBJ2-3 and V is TRBV7-8, with 7 bases that match TRBD1. Unmatched junction bases numbered 11, after V lost 2 bases and J lost 3 bases. CDR3 size: 17 residues. Per germline, CDR1 SGHVS and CDR2 FQNEAQ. The CDR3 protein is CASSLIKTGVRTDTQYF. The CDR3 DNA sequence: TGTGCCAGCAGCTTAATCAAAACAGGGGTCCGGACAGATACGCAGTATTTT.

The chain links TRBV6-1 to TRBJ1-1; possibly TRBD1 for D (6 bases). The V gene lost 5 bases and the J gene lost 4 bases, with 17 bases spanning the gap. The CDR3 has 15 residues. Germline V lookup: CDR1 MNHNS, CDR2 SASEGT. CDR3 sequence reads: CASSQRGAGGTEAFF. In DNA, the CDR3 is TGTGCCAGCAGTCAACGGGGGGCCGGGGGCACTGAAGCTTTCTTT.

There are many counts of this clonotype. The V call is TRBV12-3 or TRBV12-4, the J call TRBJ2-2; 8 bases match TRBD1. Trimming removed 5 bases from V and 6 bases from J; junction bases left unmatched: 17. The CDR3 totals 18 residues. The CDR3 bases are TGTGCCAGCAGTATCCTCGTCCCGGGACAGGTTCGGGCCGGGGAGCTGTTTTTT. The encoded protein is CASSILVPGQVRAGELFF.